This TCR beta chain was sequenced for a study of molecular identifiers for immune sequencing clone quantification (dated 2018 in TCRdb). Regarding the study in general: For a replicate experiment, the RNA from either approximately 20,000 or 100,000 naive CD8 T cells was divided into five aliquots, and four of those aliquots went on to sequencing. This methods study used CD8 T cells to benchmark TCR RNA copy counting and molecular-identifier clustering-based TCR repertoire sequencing (MIDCIRS). What the authors observed across the whole study: The naive libraries included spiked-in Jurkat TCR RNA (around 9 copies' worth), and this Jurkat TCR RNA is not part of the donor repertoire. When barcode sub-clustering was omitted, TCR diversity was inflated by chimeric consensus sequences, with chimeras reaching as high as 47%. In CMV-specific effector cells, clones with more than 20 RNA copies contained over 98% of molecules, whereas in naive cells such clones contained under 1% of molecules. Modeling gave about three recovered TCR RNA copies per cell versus approximately 11 by digital PCR, implying approximately 32% capture efficiency. Highly expanded clone sizes could be underestimated if identical TCR molecules share a barcode. Spiked-in Jurkat TCR RNA equal to a single cell's worth was reported to be detectable even within one million naive CD8 T cells.

Many counts were recorded for this clonotype. It has no known antigen specificity. Nothing much larger sits one base from this clone, and base qualities are not available. Libraries were prepared through PCR. The data were produced on an Illumina HiSeq 4000. Preparation of bulk TCR libraries followed a previously described approach, with the TCR primers listed in Table S5. Purification of total RNA was performed with the Qiagen AllPrep DNA/RNA kit. Before analysis, reads from multiple sequencing runs of one library were combined. The study's own analysis went as follows. Only reads with exact TCR constant sequence were kept, trimmed to 150 nt, and grouped by their 12-nt molecular barcodes. Reads within each barcode group were sub-clustered using a 15% Levenshtein threshold, and quality-weighted consensus sequences were constructed for each RNA molecule. Non-functional sequences were excluded, and lower-count sequences lying one edit away from another sequence were also excluded. Based on a fit of two negative binomial distributions, barcode sub-clusters having less than 20% of the maximum read count were discarded. Using fastp trimming at Q25 and MiXCR clonotype assembly, TCRdb reanalyzed the public sequencing data and kept in-frame beta chains. Rows with one shared CDR3 protein collapse into an entry with the most common genes and DNA. TCRdb, rather than the study authors, made the V and J calls. The sample records 400,000 to 600,000 distinct CDR3 sequences, about a fifth of which are singletons. The top ten constitute 0.84% of the sample.

Naive CD8 T cell libraries were made from about 21,000 to 970,000 sorted cells using 10%, 30% or 50% of purified RNA. Naive CD8 T cells were FACS-sorted as CD8+CD4-CCR7+CD45RA+ on a BD FACSAria II into RLT Plus buffer. Ten to eleven TCR copies' worth of Jurkat RNA were spiked into roughly 19,000-1,000,000 naive CD8 T cell samples to test detection sensitivity. CD8 T cells were enriched using RosetteSep CD8+ T Cell Enrichment Cocktail and Ficoll-Paque, and the enriched cells then underwent ACK red cell lysis. The CDR3 runs 14 amino acids, cysteine and phenylalanine included. Only the CDR3 DNA stays, 42 bases, in frame from base 1. V is reduced by 0 bases and J by 3 bases, leaving a spacing of 10 bases between them. From the germline V gene, CDR1 is SGHDT and CDR2 is YYEEEE.

Sequenced sample: naive CD8+ T cells from blood, with Jurkat cell RNA spiked in. Per the publication, the cell subset or site label means: FACS-sorted CD8+CD4-CCR7+CD45RA+ naive T cells. The chain is made from TRBV5-6 and TRBJ2-7, with TRBD2 perhaps the D gene, on 6 matching bases. The clonotype originates from a human donor in good health. Some libraries in this study had Jurkat cell RNA spiked in. This receptor has the CDR3 CASSLGSGIYEQYF. The nucleotides read TGTGCCAGCAGCTTGGGTAGCGGAATCTACGAGCAGTACTTC.